This T cell receptor (beta chain) comes out of a study of lymphopenia after photon versus proton radiotherapy. Findings and limits, study-wide: A bigger post-nadir fall in TCR diversity correlated inversely with survival time in deceased patients.

CDR3 length: 15 amino acids. V was shortened by 4 bases and J by 0 bases, with 12 bases between the two germline ends. Per the germline V gene, CDR1 is MGHRA and CDR2 is YSYEKL. Repertoires were generated with immunoSEQ multiplex PCR, while TCRdb's copy carries only in-frame clones and drops some. The sample has under 25,000 clones, 85% seen once. With regard to this clone: Its antigen is not identified.

The clonotype comes from a man in his sixties with pancreatic cancer. This sample comprised peripheral blood, obtained from a patient treated with photon-based radiotherapy. The genes are TRBV4-1 and TRBJ1-1; a possible D gene is TRBD1 (5 bases). CDR3 residues: CASSPSEGMNTEAFF. CDR3 bases: TGCGCCAGCAGCCCCTCGGAGGGGATGAACACTGAAGCTTTCTTT.